The 22 T cell receptor beta chains below come from one sample, sequenced in a study of blood T cell repertoires in COVID-19 (dated by TCRdb to 2020 to 2022). Receptor amplification or capture employed the immunoSEQ multiplex PCR assay. The table comes from immuneACCESS by way of TCRdb, which keeps in-frame sequences with V and J called. Part of the clones is missing from these tables; in studies checked, under half for an unresolved V gene and the rest for unknown reasons. Within this sample are hundreds of thousands of clones, with roughly 80% of them counted one time only. Clones ranked in the top ten supply 10% of the sample. Sequencing was performed on peripheral blood. Source of these receptors: a woman at least 80 years old with acute or convalescent COVID-19.

V and J are TRBV9 and TRBJ2-2; TRBD2 might be the D (6 bases). The ends were cut back, 5 bases at V and 4 bases at J, with 15 bases in the middle. The V gene's germline CDR1 is SGDLS and CDR2 YYNGEE. This CDR3 spans 15 amino acids. The CDR3 nucleotides read TGTGCCAGCAGGCTAGGCGGGGACGGCACCGGGGAGCTGTTTTTT. It is translated as CASRLGGDGTGELFF.

V gene TRBV7-3 combines with J gene TRBJ2-1; 8 positions agree with TRBD2. Trimming took 5 bases from V and 6 from J; bases not matched to a gene: 3. CDR3 length: 13 amino acids. Germline V lookup: CDR1 SGHTA, CDR2 FQGTGA. CDR3 residues: CASSQAGVNEQFF. The CDR3 coding sequence is TGTGCCAGCAGCCAAGCGGGGGTCAATGAGCAGTTCTTC.

This chain connects TRBV2 to TRBJ1-1; D not certain. The CDR3 has 14 residues. From germline, CDR1 is SNHLY and CDR2 FYNNEI. Trimming took 4 bases from V and 0 from J, leaving 9 bases between them. CDR3 residues: CASSVERMNTEAFF. In DNA form, the CDR3 reads TGTGCCAGCAGTGTGGAGCGGATGAACACTGAAGCTTTCTTT.

The chain couples TRBV6-5 to TRBJ1-5; D gene ambiguous. Germline lookup yields CDR1 MNHEY and CDR2 SVGAGI. This CDR3 comprises 12 residues. Trimming shortened V by 8 bases and J by 7 bases, and 12 bases separated the two germline ends. CDR3 sequence reads: CASGRVGQPQHF. The CDR3 nucleotides are TGTGCCAGCGGCCGGGTCGGGCAGCCCCAGCATTTT.

V is TRBV4-3 and J is TRBJ2-2, with 11 bases aligning to TRBD2. The germline V gene encodes CDR1 LGHNA and CDR2 YSLEER. J gave up 4 bases and V 2 bases, and 18 bases lay outside the gene matches. CDR3 length equals 21 residues. The CDR3 nucleotides read TGCGCCAGCAGCCAACCTCATAGCGGGGGGGCCTTTGGGTTGCGCACCGGGGAGCTGTTTTTT. This sequence encodes CASSQPHSGGAFGLRTGELFF.

The chain links TRBV5-4 to TRBJ1-1; TRBD1 matches 8 bases. V shed 3 bases, J shed 4 bases, and the junction held 8 bases outside the gene matches. The germline gives CDR1 SGHNT, CDR2 YYREEE (reference sequence). The CDR3 sequence is 15 residues long. The CDR3 loop is CASSSGQGWGTEAFF. The CDR3 DNA sequence: TGTGCCAGCAGCTCAGGACAGGGATGGGGCACTGAAGCTTTCTTT.

The chain couples TRBV9 to TRBJ1-6; 7 bases align to TRBD1. The CDR3 length is 15 residues. Germline V CDR1 and CDR2: SGDLS, YYNGEE. V lost 3 bases to trimming and J lost 7 bases; unmatched junction nucleotides: 7. CDR3 residues: CASSGMGQPNSPLHF. The CDR3 nucleotides read TGTGCCAGCAGCGGAATGGGACAGCCAAATTCACCCCTCCACTTT. Full variable domain (remainder filled in from reference TRBV9 and TRBJ1-6): DSGVTQTPKHLITATGQRVTLRCSPRSGDLSVYWYQQSLDQGLQFLIQYYNGEERAKGNILERFSAQQFPDLHSELNLSSLELGDSALYFCASSGMGQPNSPLHFGNGTRLTVT.

The gene calls are TRBV19 and TRBJ2-1; the D gene is possibly TRBD2 (5 bases). The V end lost 5 bases, the J end lost 1 base, and 12 bases lay between the germline ends. Germline-derived CDR1 and CDR2 are LNHDA and SQIVND (reference sequence). CDR3 length: 15 residues. CDR3 nucleotides: TGTGCCAGTAGTCATCCAGAGGGATCCTACAATGAGCAGTTCTTC. Its translation: CASSHPEGSYNEQFF.

The DNA of the CDR3 is TGTGCCAGCAGCTCGGCGGGGGGTTATGGCTACACCTTC. Its translation: CASSSAGGYGYTF. The gene calls are TRBV9 and TRBJ1-2, with a weak D call TRBD1 (5 bases). This CDR3 comprises 13 residues. Germline CDR1 SGDLS, CDR2 YYNGEE. V lost 4 bases to trimming and J lost 5 bases, with 12 bases between them.

This clone occurred a few times. The chain combines TRBV7-3 with TRBJ2-2, with D unclear. Germline V CDR1 and CDR2: SGHTA, FQGTGA. Deletions cut 2 bases from V and 2 bases from J, with 9 bases between. The CDR3 spans 15 residues. In nucleotides, the CDR3 is TGTGCCAGCAGCTTACAGGTGGCCAACACCGGGGAGCTGTTTTTT. It encodes CASSLQVANTGELFF.

CDR3 sequence reads: CASSLYGESNQPQHF. The CDR3 nucleotides read TGTGCCAGCAGCTTATATGGAGAGAGCAATCAGCCCCAGCATTTT. The rearrangement joins TRBV7-2 to TRBJ1-5; D unclear. The CDR3 contains 15 residues. Germline CDR1 and CDR2: SGHTA and FQGNSA. With 2 bases removed from V and 1 base from J, the gap between germline ends came to 9 bases.

V usage is TRBV5-4 and J usage is TRBJ2-2; 12 bases agree with TRBD1. The CDR3 consists of 17 residues. V was pared by 10 bases and J by 5 bases, with 15 bases of the junction left unmatched. From germline, CDR1 is SGHNT and CDR2 YYREEE (reference sequence). The CDR3 nucleotides read TGTGCCCCCAGCGATAAGGGACAGGGGGCGGAAACCGGGGAGCTGTTTTTT. Its protein is CAPSDKGQGAETGELFF. The variable domain in full, completed from reference TRBV5-4 and TRBJ2-2, reads ETGVTQSPTHLIKTRGQQVTLRCSSQSGHNTVSWYQQALGQGPQFIFQYYREEENGRGNFPPRFSGLQFPNYSSELNVNALELDDSALYLCAPSDKGQGAETGELFFGEGSRLTVL.

This clone was found once. The chain links TRBV19 to TRBJ1-1; D remains unclear. Germline-derived CDR1 and CDR2 are LNHDA and SQIVND (reference sequence). V was cut by 7 bases and J by 0 bases, with 12 bases left in between. The CDR3 sequence is 14 residues long. CDR3 in DNA: TGTGCCAGTAAAGCGGACCGAGTGAACACTGAAGCTTTCTTT. This sequence encodes CASKADRVNTEAFF.

This clone was observed a single time. The chain's CDR3 is CASSPRDGQNLFNEQFF. The CDR3 DNA is TGTGCCAGCAGCCCGAGGGATGGACAGAATTTATTTAATGAGCAGTTCTTC. The chain recombines TRBV5-8 with TRBJ2-1; D is possibly TRBD1 (6 bases). Germline V gene sequence: CDR1 SGHTS, CDR2 YDEGEE. Trimming removed 4 bases at V and 7 bases at J, with 24 bases between. The CDR3 has 17 residues.

The rearrangement joins TRBV20-1 to TRBJ2-1; 9 bases align to TRBD2. J lost 7 bases, V lost 3 bases, and 7 bases had no gene match. The CDR3 extends over 14 amino acids. The germline V gene encodes CDR1 DFQATT and CDR2 SNEGSKA (reference sequence). This CDR3 reads CSASIGLASNEQFF. CDR3 nucleotides: TGCAGTGCTAGTATCGGACTAGCGTCTAATGAGCAGTTCTTC.

This clone was seen once. Other DNA variants within this sample encode the same CDR3. This chain connects TRBV18 to TRBJ1-1; 8 bases map to TRBD1. CDR3 size: 13 residues. The junction had 4 bases not matched to a gene; V was cut back by 6 bases and J by 4 bases. The germline CDR1 and CDR2 sequences are KGHSH and LQKENI. The CDR3 sequence is CASSPGQGTEAFF. The CDR3 bases are TGTGCCAGCTCCCCTGGACAGGGCACTGAAGCTTTCTTT.

The chain is built from TRBV19 and TRBJ2-7; 10 positions match TRBD1. V trimming: 4 bases; J trimming: 4 bases; junction bases outside the gene matches: 10. The CDR3 totals 16 residues. CDR1 and CDR2 (germline): LNHDA, SQIVND (reference sequence). CDR3 coding DNA: TGTGCCAGTAGTACCGGGACAGGGGATATCGGGTACGAGCAGTACTTC. It encodes CASSTGTGDIGYEQYF.

This clone was seen a few times. The gene calls are TRBV7-9 and TRBJ1-3; D may be TRBD1 (5 bases). CDR1 and CDR2 (germline): SEHNR, FQNEAQ (reference sequence). This CDR3 is 14 amino acids long. V lost 6 bases and J 7 bases, leaving 16 bases between the germline ends. The CDR3: CASSLTGDWNTIYF. In DNA form, the CDR3 reads TGTGCCAGCAGTCTCACAGGTGATTGGAACACCATATATTTT.

In this sample, this clone turned up a few times. V is TRBV19 and J is TRBJ1-5, with a possible D match to TRBD1 (6 bases). The CDR3 loop spans 16 amino acids. Germline CDR1 is LNHDA and CDR2 is SQIVND (reference sequence). The V end was cut by 4 bases, the J end by 1 base, with 14 bases between. This CDR3 reads CASSTRTGFSNQPQHF. Written as DNA, the CDR3 is TGTGCCAGTAGTACTCGTACAGGGTTCAGCAATCAGCCCCAGCATTTT. The full variable domain, with the rest looked up from reference TRBV19 and TRBJ1-5, is DGGITQSPKYLFRKEGQNVTLSCEQNLNHDAMYWYRQDPGQGLRLIYYSQIVNDFQKGDIAEGYSVSREKKESFPLTVTSAQKNPTAFYLCASSTRTGFSNQPQHFGDGTRLSIL.

This chain links TRBV24-1 with TRBJ1-2, with D possibly being TRBD1 (5 bases). V lost 4 bases, J lost 8 bases, and 13 bases lay in between. Germline loops: CDR1 KGHDR, CDR2 SFDVKD. This CDR3 comprises 13 residues. The CDR3 nucleotides read TGTGCCACCAGTGAGAGGGGAGGTAAAGGCTACACCTTC. Protein product: CATSERGGKGYTF.

The rearrangement joins TRBV19 to TRBJ2-1, with D maybe TRBD2 (6 bases). Per germline, CDR1 LNHDA and CDR2 SQIVND (reference sequence). The length of the CDR3 is 11 residues. Trimming took 8 bases from V and 7 from J, leaving 9 bases between them. As DNA, the CDR3 is TGTGCCAGTCGGGAGAGGAATGAGCAGTTCTTC. As protein: CASRERNEQFF.

This chain links TRBV4-1 with TRBJ1-2, with D possibly matching TRBD1 (5 bases). V lost 1 base, J lost 4 bases, and 13 bases lay in between. CDR1 MGHRA and CDR2 YSYEKL come from the germline V gene. The CDR3 covers 15 residues. CDR3 region: CASSQARQGPYGYTF. CDR3 nucleotide sequence: TGCGCCAGCAGCCAAGCTCGCCAGGGTCCCTATGGCTACACCTTC.